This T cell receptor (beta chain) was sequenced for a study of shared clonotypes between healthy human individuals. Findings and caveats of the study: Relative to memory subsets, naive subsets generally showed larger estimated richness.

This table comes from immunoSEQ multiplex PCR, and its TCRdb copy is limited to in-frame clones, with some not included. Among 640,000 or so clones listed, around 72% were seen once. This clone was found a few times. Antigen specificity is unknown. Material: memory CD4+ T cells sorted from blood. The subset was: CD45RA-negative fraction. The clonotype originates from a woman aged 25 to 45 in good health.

CDR3 sequence (DNA): TGCGCCAGCAGCTTGACTAGCGGGATTTTTCCTACCTCCTACAATGAGCAGTTCTTC. It is translated as CASSLTSGIFPTSYNEQFF. The J gene is TRBJ2-1, the V gene TRBV5-1; 10 bases line up with TRBD2. The length of the CDR3 is 19 residues. CDR1 and CDR2 (germline): SGHRS, YFSETQ. V shed 1 base and J 0 bases; nucleotides not matched to a gene: 10. Full variable domain (missing parts from reference TRBV5-1 and TRBJ2-1): KAGVTQTPRYLIKTRGQQVTLSCSPISGHRSVSWYQQTPGQGLQFLFEYFSETQRNKGNFPGRFSGRQFSNSRSEMNVSTLELGDSALYLCASSLTSGIFPTSYNEQFFGPGTRLTVL.